A single sample gave rise to the 14 T cell receptor beta chains below, sequenced in a study of blood T cell repertoires in COVID-19. This table comes from immunoSEQ multiplex PCR, and its TCRdb copy is limited to in-frame clones, with some not included. The sample holds 63,000 or so clones, roughly 82% seen once. Sequencing was carried out using peripheral blood. The receptors here all came from an elderly man with active COVID-19.

The chain is built from TRBV24-1 and TRBJ2-5; TRBD2 agrees at 8 bases. V trimming: 4 bases; J trimming: 0 bases; junction bases outside the gene matches: 6. Germline V gene sequence: CDR1 KGHDR, CDR2 SFDVKD. This CDR3 has 16 amino acids. The CDR3 nucleotides are TGTGCCACCAGTGAGACAGCGGGGGATGACCAAGAGACCCAGTACTTC. As protein: CATSETAGDDQETQYF.

V and J are TRBV12-5 and TRBJ2-2; 7 positions agree with TRBD2. V was pared by 4 bases and J by 4 bases, with 3 bases of the junction left unmatched. The V gene's germline CDR1 is LGHNT and CDR2 FRNRAP. This CDR3 contains 14 residues. The CDR3 DNA reads as TGTGCTAGTGGTTGGGGAGGGCCCACCGGGGAGCTGTTTTTT. The encoded protein is CASGWGGPTGELFF.

This clone has more than one count but fewer than ten. The genes are TRBV19 and TRBJ2-7, with 8 bases aligning to TRBD2. The J segment lost 0 bases and the V segment lost 3 bases, leaving 7 bases of the junction unmatched. Germline V lookup: CDR1 LNHDA, CDR2 SQIVND (reference sequence). The CDR3 totals 16 residues. The CDR3 region is CASSMGRGAHSYEQYF. Here the CDR3 DNA reads TGTGCCAGTAGTATGGGGCGGGGGGCCCACTCCTACGAGCAGTACTTC.

This clone was seen only once. V and J are TRBV5-1 and TRBJ2-7, with a weak D call TRBD1 (7 bases). V was shortened by 4 bases and J by 2 bases, with 16 bases between the two germline ends. Germline V gives CDR1 SGHRS, CDR2 YFSETQ. This CDR3 has 15 residues. The CDR3 DNA is TGCGCCAGCAGCGGGCGGGACAGTGTCGCCTACGAGCAGTACTTC. Amino acid sequence: CASSGRDSVAYEQYF.

The chain combines TRBV11-3 with TRBJ2-1; TRBD2 aligns across 14 bases. This CDR3 has 16 residues. The V gene's germline CDR1 is SGHNT and CDR2 YENEEA. The ends lost 3 bases at V and 8 bases at J; junction bases unmatched: 6. The CDR3 bases are TGTGCCAGCAGCTTGCACGGACTAGCGGGAGGCGATGAGCAGTTCTTC. Translated, it gives CASSLHGLAGGDEQFF. Full variable domain (missing parts from reference TRBV11-3 and TRBJ2-1): EAGVVQSPRYKIIEKKQPVAFWCNPISGHNTLYWYLQNLGQGPELLIRYENEEAVDDSQLPKDRFSAERLKGVDSTLKIQPAELGDSAVYLCASSLHGLAGGDEQFFGPGTRLTVL.

A few counts support this clone. In nucleotides, the CDR3 is TGTGCCAGCAGTCCCATGAGGGGGACAGGGGCGTTTGAGACCCAGTACTTC. This encodes CASSPMRGTGAFETQYF. The chain uses TRBV27 and TRBJ2-5, with 10 bases that match TRBD1. Germline assignment: CDR1 MNHEY and CDR2 SMNVEV (reference sequence). This CDR3 has 17 residues. J was trimmed by 5 bases and V by 5 bases; bases with no gene match: 14.

Here the CDR3 reads CASSRQSGQETQYF. The CDR3 bases are TGTGCCAGCTCACGGCAGAGCGGCCAAGAGACCCAGTACTTC. This sequence joins TRBV18 and TRBJ2-5, with a weak D call TRBD2 (5 bases). Trimming removed 4 bases from V and 1 base from J, with 10 bases in between. The CDR3 totals 14 residues. Germline V gene sequence: CDR1 KGHSH, CDR2 LQKENI. Full variable domain (missing parts from reference TRBV18 and TRBJ2-5): NAGVMQNPRHLVRRRGQEARLRCSPMKGHSHVYWYRQLPEEGLKFMVYLQKENIIDESGMPKERFSAEFPKEGPSILRIQQVVRGDSAAYFCASSRQSGQETQYFGPGTRLLVL.

This clone has just one count. This chain connects TRBV5-8 to TRBJ2-3; TRBD1 matches 8 bases. Germline V gene sequence: CDR1 SGHTS, CDR2 YDEGEE. The CDR3 spans 15 residues. Trimming cost V 4 bases and J 3 bases; bases outside gene matches: 7. The DNA for the CDR3 is TGTGCCAGCAGCCACCGGGACAGGCCAACAGATACGCAGTATTTT. Translating gives CASSHRDRPTDTQYF.

The rearrangement joins TRBV18 to TRBJ1-1; 9 bases match TRBD1. The ends lost 3 bases at V and 1 base at J; junction bases unmatched: 6. Germline CDR1 is KGHSH and CDR2 is LQKENI. The CDR3 covers 16 residues. The CDR3 sequence is CASSPPGTGRNTEAFF. The CDR3 bases are TGTGCCAGCTCACCCCCCGGGACAGGGAGGAACACTGAAGCTTTCTTT. Based on the CDR3 plus reference TRBV18 and TRBJ1-1, the full variable domain is NAGVMQNPRHLVRRRGQEARLRCSPMKGHSHVYWYRQLPEEGLKFMVYLQKENIIDESGMPKERFSAEFPKEGPSILRIQQVVRGDSAAYFCASSPPGTGRNTEAFFGQGTRLTVV.

The rearrangement uses TRBV4-2 and TRBJ2-7; 14 bases align to TRBD2. Germline V CDR1 and CDR2: LGHNA, YNFKEQ. The CDR3 is 17 residues long. The V and J ends lost 2 bases and 5 bases, in that order; junction bases with no gene match: 8. CDR3 sequence reads: CASSQKVGTSGSDEQYF. Written as DNA, the CDR3 is TGTGCCAGCAGCCAAAAAGTGGGGACTAGCGGGAGCGACGAGCAGTACTTC.

The V call is TRBV15, the J call TRBJ2-1, with 9 bases aligning to TRBD2. This CDR3 spans 15 amino acids. Germline V gene data show CDR1 as LNHNV and CDR2 as YYDKDF (reference sequence). V trimming: 3 bases; J trimming: 15 bases; junction bases outside the gene matches: 15. The CDR3 bases are TGTGCCACCAGCAGCATTAGCGGGGGCTCTATCCTGGGGTTCTTC. This codes for CATSSISGGSILGFF.

The CDR3 protein is CASSPEWNYGYTF. CDR3 bases: TGTGCCAGCAGCCCAGAGTGGAACTATGGCTACACCTTC. V gene TRBV6-2 or TRBV6-3 combines with J gene TRBJ1-2; D not resolved. Trimming shortened V by 6 bases and J by 2 bases, and 10 bases separated the two germline ends. The CDR3 is made up of 13 amino acids. Per germline, CDR1 MNHEY and CDR2 SVGEGT.

About this clone itself: At one end, the junction sequence differs from germline, possibly due to a read error. The chain links TRBV7-8 to TRBJ2-1; 10 bases fit TRBD1. Germline-derived CDR1 and CDR2 are SGHVS and FQNEAQ. This CDR3 is built from 15 residues. This CDR3 is CASSGDRGDNNGQFF. The CDR3 nucleotides read TGTGCCAGCAGCGGGGACAGGGGAGATAACAATGGGCAGTTCTTC.

The chain joins TRBV19 to TRBJ1-5; D might be TRBD1 (5 bases). The CDR3 has 17 residues. V lost 9 bases, J lost 2 bases, and 23 bases lay in between. Germline values: CDR1 LNHDA, CDR2 SQIVND (reference sequence). The CDR3 DNA reads as TGTGCCAGCCGATATCGACAGTTCGGCGATGGCAATCAGCCCCAGCATTTT. Its protein product is CASRYRQFGDGNQPQHF.